This T cell receptor beta chain was documented in a study of beta chain features in type 1 diabetes. As every portion of the isolated RNA was reverse transcribed, the sequencing read expressed TCRB transcripts. Clones were sequenced by immunoSEQ multiplex PCR, and TCRdb holds only the in-frame ones, with some missing. The repertoire consists of some 140,000 clones, with 7% to 10% occurring once and the leading ten covering about 0.61%. Study outcomes and limitations: It was not settled here whether HLA type affects TCRB rearrangement. cDNA sequencing could over-represent cells with high TCR expression.

Concerning this clone itself: Its antigen is unidentified.

This CDR3 is built from 15 residues. The germline gives CDR1 MDHEN, CDR2 SYDVKM. Every donor had blood drawn once into heparin, roughly 0.11 L on average. Without exception, sorted populations had purity beyond 95%. The sequenced material came from central memory CD4+ T cells from blood. This clonotype originated in a man younger than 35 in good health. The genes are TRBV28 and TRBJ2-5; no clear D gene. The J call is doubtful: the DNA matches TRBJ2-7 better. The CDR3 nucleotides are TGTGCCAGCAGTTTCCCAGAGCGTGCCCCCTACGAGCAGTACTTC. Protein product: CASSFPERAPYEQYF.